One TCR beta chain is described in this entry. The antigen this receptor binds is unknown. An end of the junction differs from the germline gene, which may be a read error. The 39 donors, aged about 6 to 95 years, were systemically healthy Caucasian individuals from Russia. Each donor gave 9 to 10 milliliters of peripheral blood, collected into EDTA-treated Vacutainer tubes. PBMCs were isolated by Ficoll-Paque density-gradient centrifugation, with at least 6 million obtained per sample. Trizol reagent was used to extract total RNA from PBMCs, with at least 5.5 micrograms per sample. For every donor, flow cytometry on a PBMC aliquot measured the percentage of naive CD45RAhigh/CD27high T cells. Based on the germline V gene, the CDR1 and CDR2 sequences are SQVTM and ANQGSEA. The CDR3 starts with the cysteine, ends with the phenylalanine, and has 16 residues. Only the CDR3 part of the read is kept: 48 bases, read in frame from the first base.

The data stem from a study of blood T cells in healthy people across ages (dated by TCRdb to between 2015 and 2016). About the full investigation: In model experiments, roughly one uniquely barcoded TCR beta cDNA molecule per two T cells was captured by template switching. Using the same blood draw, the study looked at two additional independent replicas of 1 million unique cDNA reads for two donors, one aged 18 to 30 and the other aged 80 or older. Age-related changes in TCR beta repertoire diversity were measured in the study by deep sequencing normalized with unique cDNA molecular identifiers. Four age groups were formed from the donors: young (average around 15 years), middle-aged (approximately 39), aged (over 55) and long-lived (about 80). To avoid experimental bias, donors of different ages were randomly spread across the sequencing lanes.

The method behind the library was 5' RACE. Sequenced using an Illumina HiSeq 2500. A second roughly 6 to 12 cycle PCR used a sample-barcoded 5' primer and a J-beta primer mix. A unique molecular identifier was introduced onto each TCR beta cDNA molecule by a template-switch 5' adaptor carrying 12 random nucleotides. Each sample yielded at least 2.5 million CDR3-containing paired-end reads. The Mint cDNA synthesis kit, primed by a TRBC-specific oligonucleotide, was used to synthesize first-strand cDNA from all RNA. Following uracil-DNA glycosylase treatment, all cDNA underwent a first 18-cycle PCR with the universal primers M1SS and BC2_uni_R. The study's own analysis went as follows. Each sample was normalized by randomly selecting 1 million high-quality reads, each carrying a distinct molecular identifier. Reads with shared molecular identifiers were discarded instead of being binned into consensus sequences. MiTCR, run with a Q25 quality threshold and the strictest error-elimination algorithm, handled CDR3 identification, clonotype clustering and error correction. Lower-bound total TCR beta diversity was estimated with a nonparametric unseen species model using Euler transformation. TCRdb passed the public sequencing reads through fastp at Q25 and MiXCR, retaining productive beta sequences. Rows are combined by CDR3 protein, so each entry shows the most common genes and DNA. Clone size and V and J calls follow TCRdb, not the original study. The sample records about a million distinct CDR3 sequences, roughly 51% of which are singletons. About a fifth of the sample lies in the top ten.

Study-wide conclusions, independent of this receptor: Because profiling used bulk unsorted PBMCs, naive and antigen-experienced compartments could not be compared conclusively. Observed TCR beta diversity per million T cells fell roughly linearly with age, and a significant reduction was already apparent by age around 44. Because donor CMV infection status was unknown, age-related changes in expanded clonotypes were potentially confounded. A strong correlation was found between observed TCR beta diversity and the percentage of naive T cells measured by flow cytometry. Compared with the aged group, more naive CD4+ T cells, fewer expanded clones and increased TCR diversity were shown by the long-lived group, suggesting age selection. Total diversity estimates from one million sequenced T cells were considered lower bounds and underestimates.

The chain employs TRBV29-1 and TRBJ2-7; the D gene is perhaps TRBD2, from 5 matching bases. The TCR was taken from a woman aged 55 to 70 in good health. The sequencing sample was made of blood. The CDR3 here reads CSVVAVHGVSSYEQYF. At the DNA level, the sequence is TGCAGCGTCGTTGCGGTTCACGGGGTAAGCTCCTATGAGCAGTACTTC.